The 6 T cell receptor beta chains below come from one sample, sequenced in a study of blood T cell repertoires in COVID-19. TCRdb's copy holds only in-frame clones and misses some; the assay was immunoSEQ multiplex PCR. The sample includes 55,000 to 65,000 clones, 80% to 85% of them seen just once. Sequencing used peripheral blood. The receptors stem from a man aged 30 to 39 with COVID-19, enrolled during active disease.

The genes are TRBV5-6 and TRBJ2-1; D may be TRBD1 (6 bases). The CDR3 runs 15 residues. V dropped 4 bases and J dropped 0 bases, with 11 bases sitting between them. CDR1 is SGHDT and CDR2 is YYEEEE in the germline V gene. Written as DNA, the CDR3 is TGTGCCAGCAGCCAAACAGGGAGCTCCTACAATGAGCAGTTCTTC. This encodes CASSQTGSSYNEQFF.

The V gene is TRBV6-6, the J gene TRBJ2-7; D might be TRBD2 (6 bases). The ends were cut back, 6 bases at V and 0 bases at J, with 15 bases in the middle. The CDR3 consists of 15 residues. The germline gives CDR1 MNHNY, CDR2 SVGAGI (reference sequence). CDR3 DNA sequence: TGTGCCAGCAGCTTTCCTGGGACTGGCTCCTACGAGCAGTACTTC. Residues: CASSFPGTGSYEQYF.

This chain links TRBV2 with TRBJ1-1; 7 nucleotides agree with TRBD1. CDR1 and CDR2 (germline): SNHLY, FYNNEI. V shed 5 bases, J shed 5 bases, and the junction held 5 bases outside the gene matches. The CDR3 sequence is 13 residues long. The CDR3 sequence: CASSRDSQTEAFF. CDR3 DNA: TGTGCCAGCAGTCGGGACAGCCAAACTGAAGCTTTCTTT.

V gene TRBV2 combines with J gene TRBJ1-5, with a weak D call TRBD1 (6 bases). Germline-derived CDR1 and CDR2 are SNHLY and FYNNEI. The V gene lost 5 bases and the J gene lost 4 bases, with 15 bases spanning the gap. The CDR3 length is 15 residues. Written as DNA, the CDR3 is TGTGCCAGCAGTTTCGCCGGGGGGCGTAATCAGCCCCAGCATTTT. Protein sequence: CASSFAGGRNQPQHF.

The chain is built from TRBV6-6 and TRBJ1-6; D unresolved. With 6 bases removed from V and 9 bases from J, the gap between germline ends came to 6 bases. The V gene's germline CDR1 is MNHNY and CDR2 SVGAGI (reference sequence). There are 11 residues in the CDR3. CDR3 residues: CASSDISPLHF. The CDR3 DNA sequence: TGTGCCAGCAGCGACATTTCACCCCTCCACTTT.

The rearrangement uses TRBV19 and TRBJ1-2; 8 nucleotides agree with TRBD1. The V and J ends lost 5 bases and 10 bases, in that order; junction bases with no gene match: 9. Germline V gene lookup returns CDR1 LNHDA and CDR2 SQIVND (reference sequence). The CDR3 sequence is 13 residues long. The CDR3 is CASSGGQVPTYTF. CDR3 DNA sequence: TGTGCCAGTAGTGGGGGACAGGTCCCCACCTACACCTTC.